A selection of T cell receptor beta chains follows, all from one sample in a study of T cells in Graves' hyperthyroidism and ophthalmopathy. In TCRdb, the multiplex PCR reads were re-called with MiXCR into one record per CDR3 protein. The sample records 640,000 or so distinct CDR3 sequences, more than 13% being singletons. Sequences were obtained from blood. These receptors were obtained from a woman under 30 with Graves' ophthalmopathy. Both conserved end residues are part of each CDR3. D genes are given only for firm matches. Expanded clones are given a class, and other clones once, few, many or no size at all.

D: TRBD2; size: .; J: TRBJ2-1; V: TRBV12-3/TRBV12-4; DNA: TGTGCCAGCAACACTTTACTAGCGGGAGGGTCTAATGAGCAGTTCTTC; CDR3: CASNTLLAGGSNEQFF
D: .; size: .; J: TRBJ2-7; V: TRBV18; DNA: TGTGCCAGCTCACCACCGGGGAACTCCTACGAGCAGTACTTC; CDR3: CASSPPGNSYEQYF
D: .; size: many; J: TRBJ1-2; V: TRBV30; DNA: TGTGCCTGGAGTCCCCTGGGGACAAACTATGGCTACACCTTC; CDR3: CAWSPLGTNYGYTF
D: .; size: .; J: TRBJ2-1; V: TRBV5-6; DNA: TGTGCCAGCAGCATGCCCCCGGGACATGGTGCGTTCTTC; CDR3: CASSMPPGHGAFF
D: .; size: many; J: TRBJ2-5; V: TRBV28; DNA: TGTGCCAGCAGTTCAACCCGCAGGGGACCCCCCCAAGAGACCCAGTACTTC; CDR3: CASSSTRRGPPQETQYF
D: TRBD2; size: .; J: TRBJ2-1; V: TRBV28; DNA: TGTGCCAGCCTACGGGGGGGATCCTACAATGAGCAGTTCTTC; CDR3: CASLRGGSYNEQFF
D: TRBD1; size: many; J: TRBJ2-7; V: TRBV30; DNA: TGTGCCTTGACGACAGGGGGACCCTACGAGCAGTACTTC; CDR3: CALTTGGPYEQYF
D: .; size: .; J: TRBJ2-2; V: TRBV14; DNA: TGTGCCAGCAGCCAAGGGGCGGAGCTGTTTTTT; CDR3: CASSQGAELFF
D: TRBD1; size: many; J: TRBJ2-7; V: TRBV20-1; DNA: TGCAGTGTTCAAACCGGGACAGGGGATCAAGGCGAGCAGTACTTC; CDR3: CSVQTGTGDQGEQYF
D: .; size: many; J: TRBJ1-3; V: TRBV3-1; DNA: TGTGCCAGCAGCCTCGGTTGGGCTACTGGAAACACCATATATTTT; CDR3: CASSLGWATGNTIYF
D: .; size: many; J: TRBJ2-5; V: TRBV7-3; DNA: TGTGCCAGCAGTTCAGGGACTTCCGAGACCCAGTACTTC; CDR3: CASSSGTSETQYF
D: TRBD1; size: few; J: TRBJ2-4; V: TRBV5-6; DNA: TGTGCCAGCAGTACTGCCACAGGGGCTAGATGGATCAAAAACATTCAGTACTTC; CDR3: CASSTATGARWIKNIQYF
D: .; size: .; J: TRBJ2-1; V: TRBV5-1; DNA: TGCGCCAGCAGCTTGGATTCAGGCTACGAGCAGTTCTTC; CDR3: CASSLDSGYEQFF
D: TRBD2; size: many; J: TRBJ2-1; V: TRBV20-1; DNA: TGCAGTGCGCGCCCCCCCGGGACTAGCTCCAATGAGCAGTTCTTC; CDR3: CSARPPGTSSNEQFF
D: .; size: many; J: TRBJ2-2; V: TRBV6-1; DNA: TGTGCCATTACAGGAGGGGACAGGAGACTAGCAGCGGGCACCCCGTTGGGCACCGGGGAGCTGTTTTTT; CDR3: CAITGGDRRLAAGTPLGTGELFF
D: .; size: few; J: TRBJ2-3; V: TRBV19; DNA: TGTGCCAGTAGTATAGCTGTGTTATTGAACGCAGATACGCAGTATTTT; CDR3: CASSIAVLLNADTQYF
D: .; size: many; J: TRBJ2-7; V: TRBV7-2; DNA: TGTGCCAGCAGCTTCGATTCGACAGCCTACGAGCAGTACTTC; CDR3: CASSFDSTAYEQYF
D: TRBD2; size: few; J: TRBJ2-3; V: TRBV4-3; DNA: TGCGCCAGCAGCCAGGGGACTAGCGCCCTAAATACAGATACGCAGTATTTT; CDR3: CASSQGTSALNTDTQYF
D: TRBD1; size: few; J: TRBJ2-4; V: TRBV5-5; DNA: TGTGCCAGCAGCTCATCCGGGACAGGGGGGTCCAAAAACATTCAGTACTTC; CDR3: CASSSSGTGGSKNIQYF
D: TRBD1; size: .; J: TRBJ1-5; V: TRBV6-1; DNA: TGTGCCGGCAGTGAACAGGGGAGGGGAAGCAATCAGCCCCAGCATTTT; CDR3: CAGSEQGRGSNQPQHF
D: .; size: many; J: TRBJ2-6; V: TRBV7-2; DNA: TGTGCCAGCAGCTTAGCTCGGTACAGCCCCTCTGGGGCCAACGTCCTGACTTTC; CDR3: CASSLARYSPSGANVLTF
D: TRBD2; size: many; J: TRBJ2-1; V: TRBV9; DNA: TGTGCCAGCAGCGTTGGGCGACTAGCGGGATATAATGAGCAGTTCTTC; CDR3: CASSVGRLAGYNEQFF
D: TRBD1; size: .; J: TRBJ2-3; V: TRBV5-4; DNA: TGTGTCAGCAGCGTGGACAGGGTATCAGATACGCAGTATTTT; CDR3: CVSSVDRVSDTQYF
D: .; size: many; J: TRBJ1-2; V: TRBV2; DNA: TGTGCCAGCAGTGAAGTCGTCAGCACTTTCTATGGCTACACCTTC; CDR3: CASSEVVSTFYGYTF
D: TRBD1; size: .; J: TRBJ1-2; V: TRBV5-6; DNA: TGTGCCAGCAGCTTGTGGAGTGACAGGGGGGACTATGGCTACACCTTC; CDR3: CASSLWSDRGDYGYTF
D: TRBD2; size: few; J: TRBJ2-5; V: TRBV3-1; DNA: TGTGCCAGCAGCCAAGATAGCGGGGAAGAGACCCAGTACTTC; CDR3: CASSQDSGEETQYF
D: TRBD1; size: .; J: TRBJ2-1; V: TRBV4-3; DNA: TGCGCCAGCAGCCAAGATTGGACAGGGCCTGAGTGCTTC; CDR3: CASSQDWTGPECF